Below, 7 T cell receptor beta chains from the same sample are listed, as sequenced in a study of blood T cell repertoires in COVID-19. Only in-frame clones appear in the TCRdb table, and some are missing; sequencing was by immunoSEQ multiplex PCR. The sample contains about 520,000 clones, 80% to 90% of which appear only once. Sequencing used peripheral blood. These receptors were obtained from a human donor in a cohort sampled during active COVID-19.

This rearrangement joins TRBV29-1 to TRBJ2-7; D gene uncertain. This CDR3 is built from 13 residues. The germline V gene encodes CDR1 SQVTM and CDR2 ANQGSEA. Trimming pared 5 bases from V and 0 bases from J, leaving 11 bases between. Here the CDR3 DNA reads TGCAGCGTTACCACTCTCGCCTCCTACGAGCAGTACTTC. This codes for CSVTTLASYEQYF.

The CDR3: CASTSRTGKSYNEQFF. The CDR3 coding sequence is TGTGCCAGCACCTCCCGGACAGGAAAGAGCTACAATGAGCAGTTCTTC. This chain uses TRBV7-2 with TRBJ2-1; 7 nucleotides line up with TRBD1. The CDR3 runs 16 residues. Germline V gene lookup returns CDR1 SGHTA and CDR2 FQGNSA. Trimming took 7 bases from V and 3 from J; bases not matched to a gene: 12. Together with reference TRBV7-2 and TRBJ2-1, the CDR3 gives the full variable domain: GAGVSQSPSNKVTEKGKDVELRCDPISGHTALYWYRQSLGQGLEFLIYFQGNSAPDKSGLPSDRFSAERTGGSVSTLTIQRTQQEDSAVYLCASTSRTGKSYNEQFFGPGTRLTVL.

The genes are TRBV30 and TRBJ1-1, with D unclear. The V gene's germline CDR1 is GTSNPN and CDR2 SVGIG (reference sequence). CDR3 length: 13 amino acids. V gave up 2 bases and J gave up 3 bases, with 10 bases separating them. The chain's CDR3 is CAWSFSRYTEAFF. The CDR3 DNA reads as TGTGCCTGGAGTTTTTCCCGGTACACTGAAGCTTTCTTT.

The chain has TRBV30 and TRBJ2-2; the match to TRBD2 covers 9 bases. J lost 3 bases, V lost 1 base, and 3 bases had no gene match. The CDR3 is 15 amino acids. Germline CDR1 reads GTSNPN; CDR2 reads SVGIG (reference sequence). The CDR3, as DNA: TGTGCCTGGAGTGACAGCGGGAGGTACACCGGGGAGCTGTTTTTT. Translating it yields CAWSDSGRYTGELFF.

The chain combines TRBV7-2 with TRBJ1-1, with D possibly matching TRBD1 (6 bases). The V gene lost 3 bases and the J gene lost 5 bases, with 10 bases spanning the gap. Germline CDR1 and CDR2: SGHTA and FQGNSA. The CDR3 is 13 residues long. This CDR3 is CASSLSRGTEAFF. The CDR3 nucleotides are TGTGCCAGCAGCTTGAGTAGGGGGACTGAAGCTTTCTTT.

CDR3: CASSDSFGSSYNEQFF. CDR3 DNA sequence: TGTGCCAGCAGTGATTCATTTGGGAGCTCCTACAATGAGCAGTTCTTC. V is TRBV2 and J is TRBJ2-1; D possibly corresponds to TRBD2 (5 bases). Between the trimmed V and J ends, which lost 3 bases and 0 bases, there was a span of 12 bases. Looked up from germline, CDR1 is SNHLY and CDR2 is FYNNEI. This CDR3 has 16 residues.

V gene TRBV18 combines with J gene TRBJ1-5; D is unresolved. V dropped 6 bases and J dropped 2 bases, with 14 bases sitting between them. From germline, CDR1 is KGHSH and CDR2 LQKENI. CDR3 length equals 15 residues. The CDR3 protein is CASSPTTGGNQPQHF. DNA for the CDR3: TGTGCCAGCTCGCCTACTACCGGGGGCAATCAGCCCCAGCATTTT.